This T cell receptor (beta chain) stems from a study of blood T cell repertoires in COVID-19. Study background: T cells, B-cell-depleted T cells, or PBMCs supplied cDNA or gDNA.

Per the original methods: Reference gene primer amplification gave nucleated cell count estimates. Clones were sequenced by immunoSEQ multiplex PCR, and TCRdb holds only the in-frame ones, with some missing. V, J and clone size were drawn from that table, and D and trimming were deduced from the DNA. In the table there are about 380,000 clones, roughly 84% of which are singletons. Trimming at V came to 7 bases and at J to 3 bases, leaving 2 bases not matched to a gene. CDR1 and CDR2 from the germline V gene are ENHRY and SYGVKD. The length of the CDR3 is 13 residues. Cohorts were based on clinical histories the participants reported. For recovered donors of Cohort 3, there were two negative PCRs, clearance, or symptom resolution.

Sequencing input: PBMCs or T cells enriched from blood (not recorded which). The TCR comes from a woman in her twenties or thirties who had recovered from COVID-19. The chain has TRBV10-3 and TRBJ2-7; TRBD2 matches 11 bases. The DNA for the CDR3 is TGTGCCATCAAGCTAGCGGGGGGCTACGAGCAGTACTTC. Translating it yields CAIKLAGGYEQYF.